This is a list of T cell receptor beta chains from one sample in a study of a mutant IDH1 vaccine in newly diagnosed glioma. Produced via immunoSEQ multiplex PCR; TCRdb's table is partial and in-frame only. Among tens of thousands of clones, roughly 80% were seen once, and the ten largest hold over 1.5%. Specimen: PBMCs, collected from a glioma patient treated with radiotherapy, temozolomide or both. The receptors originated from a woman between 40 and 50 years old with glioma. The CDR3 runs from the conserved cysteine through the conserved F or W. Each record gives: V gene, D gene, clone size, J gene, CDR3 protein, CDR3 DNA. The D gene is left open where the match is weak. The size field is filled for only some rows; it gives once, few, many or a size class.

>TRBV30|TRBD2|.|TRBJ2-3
CAWSAGTITDTQYF
TGTGCCTGGAGTGCCGGGACTATTACAGATACGCAGTATTTT
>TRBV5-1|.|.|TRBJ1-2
CASRQRTNYGYTF
TGCGCCAGCCGACAGCGTACTAACTATGGCTACACCTTC
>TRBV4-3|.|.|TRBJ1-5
CASSQELRGYSNQPQHF
TGCGCCAGCAGCCAAGAGTTGAGGGGATATAGCAATCAGCCCCAGCATTTT
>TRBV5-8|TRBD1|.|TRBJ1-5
CASRLPTGRNQPQHF
TGTGCCAGCAGGCTACCGACAGGGCGCAATCAGCCCCAGCATTTT
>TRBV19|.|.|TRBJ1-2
CASSIDWFNYGYTF
TGTGCCAGTAGTATCGACTGGTTTAACTATGGCTACACCTTC
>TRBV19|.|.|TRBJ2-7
CASSFCQPYEQYF
TGTGCCAGTAGTTTTTGCCAGCCCTACGAGCAGTACTTC
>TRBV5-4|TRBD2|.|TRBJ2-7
CASSGTGTISREQYF
TGTGCCAGCAGCGGAACCGGGACTATCTCGAGGGAGCAGTACTTC
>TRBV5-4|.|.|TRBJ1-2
CASSHRGGGYGYTF
TGTGCCAGCAGCCACCGGGGGGGCGGCTATGGCTACACCTTC
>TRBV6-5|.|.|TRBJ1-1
CASSTGWTEAFF
TGTGCCAGCAGTACAGGGTGGACTGAAGCTTTCTTT
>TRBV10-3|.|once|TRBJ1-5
CAISESGVQPQHF
TGTGCCATCAGTGAGTCTGGGGTTCAGCCCCAGCATTTT
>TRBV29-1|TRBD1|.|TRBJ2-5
CSVSGTGLMGTQYF
TGCAGCGTGTCCGGGACAGGGCTGATGGGGACCCAGTACTTC
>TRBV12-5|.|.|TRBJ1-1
CASGLVNGAQAFF
TGTGCTAGTGGTTTGGTAAATGGGGCGCAAGCTTTCTTT
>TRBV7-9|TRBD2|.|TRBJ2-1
CASSLNAGGYYNEQFF
TGTGCCAGCAGCTTAAATGCGGGGGGGTACTACAATGAGCAGTTCTTC
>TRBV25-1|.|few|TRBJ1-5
CASSEQGYQPQHF
TGTGCCAGCAGTGAGCAAGGCTATCAGCCCCAGCATTTT
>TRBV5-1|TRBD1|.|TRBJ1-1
CASSSGGQGSSAFF
TGCGCCAGCAGCTCGGGGGGACAGGGTTCATCAGCTTTCTTT
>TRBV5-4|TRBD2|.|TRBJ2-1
CASRRGGLAGGEEQFF
TGTGCCAGCAGAAGGGGGGGACTAGCGGGGGGAGAAGAGCAGTTCTTC
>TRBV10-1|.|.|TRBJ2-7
CASSSEFYEQYF
TGCGCCAGCAGCAGCGAGTTTTACGAGCAGTACTTC
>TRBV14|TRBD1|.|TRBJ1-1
CASSTQGGRTEAFF
TGTGCCAGCAGCACCCAGGGGGGAAGAACTGAAGCTTTCTTT
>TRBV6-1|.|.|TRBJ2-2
CALLEAGATGELFF
TGTGCCTTACTCGAGGCAGGGGCCACCGGGGAGCTGTTTTTT
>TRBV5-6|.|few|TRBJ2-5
CASSLDRVYETQYF
TGTGCCAGCAGCTTGGACAGGGTTTATGAGACCCAGTACTTC
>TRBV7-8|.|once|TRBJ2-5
CASSFGGNQETQYF
TGTGCCAGCAGCTTTGGCGGAAACCAAGAGACCCAGTACTTC
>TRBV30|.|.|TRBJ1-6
CAWDLLGSNSPLHF
TGTGCCTGGGACCTCTTGGGGAGTAATTCACCCCTCCACTTT
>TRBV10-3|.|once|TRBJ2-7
CAISESGRGNLNYEQYF
TGTGCCATCAGTGAGTCCGGCAGGGGTAATTTGAACTACGAGCAGTACTTC
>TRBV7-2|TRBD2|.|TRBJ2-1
CASSLAAAGGGNEQFF
TGTGCCAGCAGCTTAGCGGCGGCGGGGGGTGGAAATGAGCAGTTCTTC
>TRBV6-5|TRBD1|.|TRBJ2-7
CASSTRGQYYEQYF
TGTGCCAGCAGTACCAGGGGACAGTACTACGAGCAGTACTTC
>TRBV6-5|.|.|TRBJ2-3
CASSYSQEDTQYF
TGTGCCAGCAGTTACTCGCAGGAGGATACGCAGTATTTT
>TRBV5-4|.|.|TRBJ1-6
CASSLDQTNSPLHF
TGTGCCAGCAGCTTGGATCAGACTAATTCACCCCTCCACTTT
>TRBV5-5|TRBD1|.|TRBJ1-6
CASSSGTGNSPLHF
TGTGCCAGCAGTTCCGGGACAGGGAATTCACCCCTCCACTTT
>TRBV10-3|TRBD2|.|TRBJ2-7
CAIRTTSGGHYEQYF
TGTGCCATCAGGACAACTAGCGGGGGACACTACGAGCAGTACTTC
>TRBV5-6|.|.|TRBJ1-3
CASSFPAGDTIYF
TGTGCCAGCAGCTTCCCCGCCGGCGACACCATATATTTT
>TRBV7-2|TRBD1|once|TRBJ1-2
CASSQTPQGADGYTF
TGTGCCAGCAGCCAAACACCACAGGGGGCCGATGGCTACACCTTC
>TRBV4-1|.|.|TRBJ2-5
CASSPEGDSAQYF
TGCGCCAGCAGCCCGGAGGGCGACTCGGCCCAGTACTTC
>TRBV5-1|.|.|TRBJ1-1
CASSFHGEDTEAFF
TGCGCCAGCAGCTTTCACGGGGAGGACACTGAAGCTTTCTTT
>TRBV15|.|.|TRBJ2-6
CATSRDQGSGANVLTF
TGTGCCACCAGCAGAGACCAGGGATCCGGGGCCAACGTCCTGACTTTC
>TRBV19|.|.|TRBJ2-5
CASSIRASDQETQYF
TGTGCCAGTAGTATAAGGGCGTCGGACCAAGAGACCCAGTACTTC
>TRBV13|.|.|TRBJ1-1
CASRPTGGGTEAFF
TGTGCCAGCAGGCCGACCGGGGGGGGCACTGAAGCTTTCTTT
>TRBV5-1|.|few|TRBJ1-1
CASSAQVNTEAFF
TGCGCCAGCAGCGCACAGGTGAACACTGAAGCTTTCTTT
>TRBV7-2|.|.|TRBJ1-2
CASTLLPGEVYYGYTF
TGTGCCAGCACCCTCCTTCCCGGGGAGGTTTACTATGGCTACACCTTC
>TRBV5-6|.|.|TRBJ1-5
CASSLGVSNQPQHF
TGTGCCAGCAGCCTCGGGGTAAGCAATCAGCCCCAGCATTTT
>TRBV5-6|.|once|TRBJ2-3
CASSAAGRDTQYF
TGTGCCAGCAGCGCAGCCGGTAGAGATACGCAGTATTTT
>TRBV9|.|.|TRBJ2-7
CASSVGPAELWYEQYF
TGTGCCAGCAGCGTAGGGCCGGCAGAGCTTTGGTACGAGCAGTACTTC
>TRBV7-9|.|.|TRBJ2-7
CASSLGQQVENEQYF
TGTGCCAGCAGCTTAGGACAGCAGGTTGAAAACGAGCAGTACTTC
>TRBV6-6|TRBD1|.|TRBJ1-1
CASSSGQGGGTEAFF
TGTGCCAGCAGCTCCGGACAGGGGGGAGGTACTGAAGCTTTCTTT
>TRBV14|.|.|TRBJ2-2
CASSQVLASSTGELFF
TGTGCCAGCAGCCAAGTGCTAGCGTCCTCCACCGGGGAGCTGTTTTTT